This TCR beta chain was recorded in a study of control samples from healthy donors and cancer patients. TCRdb keeps only in-frame clones here, not all; method: immunoSEQ multiplex PCR. Of 95,000 to 100,000 clones listed, roughly 90% are singletons. This CDR3 is 13 amino acids long. Deletions cut 3 bases from V and 7 bases from J, with 12 bases between. Germline V gene sequence: CDR1 KGHSH, CDR2 LQKENI. Sequencing was carried out using blood. The TCR originated in a man aged 25 to 40 in good health. This chain connects TRBV18 to TRBJ2-5; tentatively, D is TRBD2 (5 bases). The CDR3 DNA reads as TGTGCCAGCTCACCCTCCTTTGAGGGGACCCAGTACTTC. Translated, it gives CASSPSFEGTQYF.